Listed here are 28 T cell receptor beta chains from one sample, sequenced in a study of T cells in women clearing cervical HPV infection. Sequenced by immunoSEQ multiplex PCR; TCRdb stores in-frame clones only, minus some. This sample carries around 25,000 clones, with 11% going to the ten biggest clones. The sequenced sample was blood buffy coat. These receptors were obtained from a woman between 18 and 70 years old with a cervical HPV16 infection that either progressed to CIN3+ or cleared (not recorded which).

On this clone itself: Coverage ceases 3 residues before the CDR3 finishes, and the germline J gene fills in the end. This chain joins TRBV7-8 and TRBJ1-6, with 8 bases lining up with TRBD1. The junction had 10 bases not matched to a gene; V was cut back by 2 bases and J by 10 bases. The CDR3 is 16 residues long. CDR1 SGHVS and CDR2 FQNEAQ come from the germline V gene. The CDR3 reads CASSLSIGQGGSPLHF. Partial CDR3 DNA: TGTGCCAGCAGCTTATCTATCGGACAGGGTGGATCACCC.

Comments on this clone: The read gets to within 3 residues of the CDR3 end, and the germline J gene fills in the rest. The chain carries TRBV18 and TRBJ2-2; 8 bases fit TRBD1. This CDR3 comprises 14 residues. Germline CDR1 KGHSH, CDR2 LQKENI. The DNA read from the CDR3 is TGTGCCAGCTCACCAACAGGGGGTGGTGAAAAG. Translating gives CASSPTGGGEK. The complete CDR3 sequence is CASSPTGGGEKLFF.

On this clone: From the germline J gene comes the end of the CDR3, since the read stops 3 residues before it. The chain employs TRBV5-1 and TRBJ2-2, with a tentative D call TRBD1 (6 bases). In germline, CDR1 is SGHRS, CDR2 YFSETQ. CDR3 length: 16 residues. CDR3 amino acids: CASSAATGTTNEKLFF. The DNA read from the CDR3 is TGCGCCAGCAGCGCCGCGACAGGTACAACTAATGAAAAG.

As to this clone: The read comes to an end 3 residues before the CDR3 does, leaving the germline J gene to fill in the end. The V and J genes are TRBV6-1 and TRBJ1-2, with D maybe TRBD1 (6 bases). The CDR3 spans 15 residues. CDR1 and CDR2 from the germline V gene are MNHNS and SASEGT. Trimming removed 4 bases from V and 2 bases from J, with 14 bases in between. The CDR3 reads CASSAVGRGNYGYTF. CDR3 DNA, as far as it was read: TGTGCCAGCAGTGCCGTAGGCAGGGGAAACTATGGC.

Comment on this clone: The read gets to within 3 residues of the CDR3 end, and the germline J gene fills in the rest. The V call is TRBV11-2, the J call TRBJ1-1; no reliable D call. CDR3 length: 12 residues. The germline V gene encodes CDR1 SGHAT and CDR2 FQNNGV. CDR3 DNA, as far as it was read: TGTGCCAGCACCTTGCTCGGTGGTCGG. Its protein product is CASTLLGGR. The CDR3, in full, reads CASTLLGGRAFF.

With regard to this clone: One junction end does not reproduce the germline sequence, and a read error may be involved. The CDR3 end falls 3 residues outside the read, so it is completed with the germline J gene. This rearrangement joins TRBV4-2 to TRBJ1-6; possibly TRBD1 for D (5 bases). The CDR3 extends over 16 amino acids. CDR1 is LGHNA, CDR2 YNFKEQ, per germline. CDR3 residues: CASSQGARRYNSPLHF. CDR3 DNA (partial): TGCGCCAGCAGCCAAGGGGCTCGACGATATAATTCACCC.

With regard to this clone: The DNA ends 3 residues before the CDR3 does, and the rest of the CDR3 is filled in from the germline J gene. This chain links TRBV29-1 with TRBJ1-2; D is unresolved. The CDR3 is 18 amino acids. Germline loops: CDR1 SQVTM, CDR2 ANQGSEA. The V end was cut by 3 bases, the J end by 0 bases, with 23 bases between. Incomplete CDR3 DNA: TGCAGCGTTGACTGGCGGACTGGGATAGAATCAGCTAACTATGGC. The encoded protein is CSVDWRTGIESANYG. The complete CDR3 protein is CSVDWRTGIESANYGYTF.

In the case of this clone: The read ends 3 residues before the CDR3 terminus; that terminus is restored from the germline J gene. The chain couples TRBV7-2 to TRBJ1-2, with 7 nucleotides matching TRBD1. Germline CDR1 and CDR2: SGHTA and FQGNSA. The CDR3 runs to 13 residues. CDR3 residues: CASSPTGQRGYTF. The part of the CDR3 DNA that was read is TGTGCCAGCAGCCCGACAGGGCAGAGGGGC.

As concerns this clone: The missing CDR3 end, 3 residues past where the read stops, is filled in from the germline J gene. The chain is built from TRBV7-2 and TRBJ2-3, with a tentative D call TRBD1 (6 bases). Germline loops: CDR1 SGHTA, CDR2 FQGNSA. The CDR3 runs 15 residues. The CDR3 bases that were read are TGTGCCAGCAGCTTAGTACAGGGCAGCAATCAGCCG. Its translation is CASSLVQGSNQP. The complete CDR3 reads CASSLVQGSNQPQYF.

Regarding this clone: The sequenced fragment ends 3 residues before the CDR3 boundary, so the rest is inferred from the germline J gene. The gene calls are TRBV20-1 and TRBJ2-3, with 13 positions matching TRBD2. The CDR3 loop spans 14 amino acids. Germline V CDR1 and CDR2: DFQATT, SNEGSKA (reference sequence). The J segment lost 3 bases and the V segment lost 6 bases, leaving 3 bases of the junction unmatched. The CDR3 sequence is CSARTSGRTDTQYF. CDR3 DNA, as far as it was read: TGCAGTGCCAGGACTAGCGGGAGAACAGATACG.

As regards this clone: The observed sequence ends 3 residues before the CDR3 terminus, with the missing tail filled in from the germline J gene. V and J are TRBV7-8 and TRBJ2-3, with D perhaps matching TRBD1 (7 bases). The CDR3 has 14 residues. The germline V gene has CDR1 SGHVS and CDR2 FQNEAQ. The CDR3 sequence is CASSGQDYGETQYF. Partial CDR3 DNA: TGTGCCAGCAGCGGACAGGACTACGGGGAGACG.

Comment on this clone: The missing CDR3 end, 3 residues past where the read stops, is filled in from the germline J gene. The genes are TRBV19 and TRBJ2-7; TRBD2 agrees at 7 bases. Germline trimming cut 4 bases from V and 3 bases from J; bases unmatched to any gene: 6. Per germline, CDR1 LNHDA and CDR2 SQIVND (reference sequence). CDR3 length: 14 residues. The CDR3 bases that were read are TGTGCCAGTAGTAGGGCGGGGGATAACTACGAG. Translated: CASSRAGDNYE. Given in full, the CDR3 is CASSRAGDNYEQYF.

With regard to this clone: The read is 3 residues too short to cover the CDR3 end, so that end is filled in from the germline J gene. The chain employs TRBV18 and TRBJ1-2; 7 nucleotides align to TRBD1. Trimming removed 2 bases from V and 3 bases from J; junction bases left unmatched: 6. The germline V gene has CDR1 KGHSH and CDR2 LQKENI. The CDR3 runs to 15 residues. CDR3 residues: CASSPSEGADYGYTF. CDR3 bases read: TGTGCCAGCTCACCATCCGAGGGGGCGGACTATGGC.

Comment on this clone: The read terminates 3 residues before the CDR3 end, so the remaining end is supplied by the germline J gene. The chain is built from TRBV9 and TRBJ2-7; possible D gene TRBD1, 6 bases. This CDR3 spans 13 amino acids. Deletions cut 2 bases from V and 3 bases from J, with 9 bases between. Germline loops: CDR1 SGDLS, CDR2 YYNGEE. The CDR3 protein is CASSVEQGYEQYF. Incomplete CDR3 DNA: TGTGCCAGCAGCGTGGAACAGGGCTACGAG. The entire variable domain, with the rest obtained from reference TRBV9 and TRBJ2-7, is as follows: DSGVTQTPKHLITATGQRVTLRCSPRSGDLSVYWYQQSLDQGLQFLIQYYNGEERAKGNILERFSAQQFPDLHSELNLSSLELGDSALYFCASSVEQGYEQYFGPGTRLTVT.

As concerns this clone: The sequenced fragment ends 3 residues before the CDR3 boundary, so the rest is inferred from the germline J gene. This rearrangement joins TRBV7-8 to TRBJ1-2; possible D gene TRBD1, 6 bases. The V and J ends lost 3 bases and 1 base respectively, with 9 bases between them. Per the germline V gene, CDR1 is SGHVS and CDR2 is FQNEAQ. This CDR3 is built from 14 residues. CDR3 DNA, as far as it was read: TGTGCCAGCAGCTTGACGGACAGTAACTATGGC. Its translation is CASSLTDSNYG. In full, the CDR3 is CASSLTDSNYGYTF.

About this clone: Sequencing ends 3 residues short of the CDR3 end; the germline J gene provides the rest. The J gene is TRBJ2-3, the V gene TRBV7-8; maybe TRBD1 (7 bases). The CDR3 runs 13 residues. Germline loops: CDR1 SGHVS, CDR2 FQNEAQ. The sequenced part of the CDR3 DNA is TGTGCCAGCAGCCCTAGCAGGGGGGAGACG. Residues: CASSPSRGET. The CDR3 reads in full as CASSPSRGETQYF.

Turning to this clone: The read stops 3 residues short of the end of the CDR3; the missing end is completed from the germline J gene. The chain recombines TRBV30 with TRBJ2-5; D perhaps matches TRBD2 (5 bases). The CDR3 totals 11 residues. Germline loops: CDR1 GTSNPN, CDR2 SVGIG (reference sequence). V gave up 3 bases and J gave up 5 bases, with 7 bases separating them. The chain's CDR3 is CAWSQRETQYF. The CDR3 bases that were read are TGTGCCTGGAGCCAGCGGGAGACC. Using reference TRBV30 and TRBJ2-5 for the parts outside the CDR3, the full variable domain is SQTIHQWPATLVQPVGSPLSLECTVEGTSNPNLYWYRQAAGRGLQLLFYSVGIGQISSEVPQNLSASRPQDRQFILSSKKLLLSDSGFYLCAWSQRETQYFGPGTRLLVL.

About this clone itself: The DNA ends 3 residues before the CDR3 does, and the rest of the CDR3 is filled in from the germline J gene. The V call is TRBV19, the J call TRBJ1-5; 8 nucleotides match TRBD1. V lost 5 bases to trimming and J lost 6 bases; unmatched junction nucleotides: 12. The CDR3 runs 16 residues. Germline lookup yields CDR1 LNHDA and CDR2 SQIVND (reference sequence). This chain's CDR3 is CASSGIRTGFGQPQHF. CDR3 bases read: TGTGCCAGTAGTGGTATCCGGACAGGGTTTGGTCAGCCC.

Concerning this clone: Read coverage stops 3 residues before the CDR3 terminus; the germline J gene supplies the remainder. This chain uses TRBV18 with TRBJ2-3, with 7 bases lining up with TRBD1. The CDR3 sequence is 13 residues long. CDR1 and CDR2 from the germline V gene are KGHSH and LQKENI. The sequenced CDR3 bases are TGTGCCAGCTCACCGGGACAGAAAGAGACG. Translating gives CASSPGQKET. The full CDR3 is CASSPGQKETQYF.

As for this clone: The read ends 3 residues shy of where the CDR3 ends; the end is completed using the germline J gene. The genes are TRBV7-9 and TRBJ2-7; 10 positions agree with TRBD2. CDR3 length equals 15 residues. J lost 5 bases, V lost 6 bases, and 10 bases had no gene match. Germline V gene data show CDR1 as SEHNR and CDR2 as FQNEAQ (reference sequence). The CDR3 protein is CASRAAGTSVDEQYF. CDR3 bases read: TGTGCCAGCAGAGCAGCCGGGACTAGCGTGGACGAG.

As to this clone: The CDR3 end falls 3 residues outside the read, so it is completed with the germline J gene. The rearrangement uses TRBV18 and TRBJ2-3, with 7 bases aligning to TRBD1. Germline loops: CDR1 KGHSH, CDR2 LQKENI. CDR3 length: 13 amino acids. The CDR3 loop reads CASSSGQLSAQYF. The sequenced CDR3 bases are TGTGCCAGCTCATCGGGACAGCTTAGCGCG.

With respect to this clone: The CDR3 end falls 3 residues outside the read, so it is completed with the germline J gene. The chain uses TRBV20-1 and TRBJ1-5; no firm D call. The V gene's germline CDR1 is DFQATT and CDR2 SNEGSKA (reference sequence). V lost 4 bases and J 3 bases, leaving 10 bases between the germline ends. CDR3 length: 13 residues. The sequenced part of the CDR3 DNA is TGCAGTGCTATCGACAAGTACAATCAGCCC. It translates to CSAIDKYNQP. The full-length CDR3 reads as CSAIDKYNQPQHF.

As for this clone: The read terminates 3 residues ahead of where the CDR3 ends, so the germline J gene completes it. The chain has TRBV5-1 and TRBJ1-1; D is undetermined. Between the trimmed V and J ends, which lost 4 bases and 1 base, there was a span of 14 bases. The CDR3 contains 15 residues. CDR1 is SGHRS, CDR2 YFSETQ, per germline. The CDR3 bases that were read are TGCGCCAGCAGCCCCGGTCCCGGGGAGAACACTGAA. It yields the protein CASSPGPGENTE. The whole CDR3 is CASSPGPGENTEAFF.

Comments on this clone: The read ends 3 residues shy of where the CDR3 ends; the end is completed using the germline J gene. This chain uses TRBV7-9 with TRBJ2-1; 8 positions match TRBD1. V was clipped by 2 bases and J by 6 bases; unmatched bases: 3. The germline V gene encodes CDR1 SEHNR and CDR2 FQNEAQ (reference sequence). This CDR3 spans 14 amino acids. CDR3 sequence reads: CASSLTTGGNEQFF. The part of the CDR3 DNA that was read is TGTGCCAGCAGCTTAACTACAGGGGGCAATGAG.

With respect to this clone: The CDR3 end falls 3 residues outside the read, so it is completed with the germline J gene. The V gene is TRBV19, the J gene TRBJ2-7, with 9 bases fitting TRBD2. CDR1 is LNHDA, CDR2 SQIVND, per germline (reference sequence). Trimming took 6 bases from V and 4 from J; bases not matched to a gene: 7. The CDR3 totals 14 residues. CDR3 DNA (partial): TGTGCCAGTAGCAGCGTAGCGGGAGAGTACGAG. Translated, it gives CASSSVAGEYE. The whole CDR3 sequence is CASSSVAGEYEQYF.

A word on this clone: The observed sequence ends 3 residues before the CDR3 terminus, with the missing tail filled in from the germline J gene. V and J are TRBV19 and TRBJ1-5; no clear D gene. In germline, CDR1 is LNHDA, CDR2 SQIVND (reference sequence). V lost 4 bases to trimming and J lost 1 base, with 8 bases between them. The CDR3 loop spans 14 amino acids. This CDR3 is CASSTGKSNQPQHF. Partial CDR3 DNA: TGTGCCAGTAGTACAGGAAAGAGCAATCAGCCC. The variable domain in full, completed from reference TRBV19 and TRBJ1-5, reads DGGITQSPKYLFRKEGQNVTLSCEQNLNHDAMYWYRQDPGQGLRLIYYSQIVNDFQKGDIAEGYSVSREKKESFPLTVTSAQKNPTAFYLCASSTGKSNQPQHFGDGTRLSIL.

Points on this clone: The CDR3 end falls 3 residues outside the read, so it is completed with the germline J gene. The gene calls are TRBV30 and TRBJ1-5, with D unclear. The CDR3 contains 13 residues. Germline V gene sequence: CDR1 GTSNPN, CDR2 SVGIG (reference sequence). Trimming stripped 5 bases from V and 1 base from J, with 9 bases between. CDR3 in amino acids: CAWDIGSNQPQHF. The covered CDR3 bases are TGTGCCTGGGACATTGGGAGCAATCAGCCC.

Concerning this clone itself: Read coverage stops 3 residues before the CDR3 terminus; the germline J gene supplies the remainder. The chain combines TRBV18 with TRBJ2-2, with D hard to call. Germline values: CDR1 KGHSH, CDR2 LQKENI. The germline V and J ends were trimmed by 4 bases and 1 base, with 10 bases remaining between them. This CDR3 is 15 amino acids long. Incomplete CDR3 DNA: TGTGCCAGCTCACTATATAAAGGGAACACCGGGGAG. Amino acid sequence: CASSLYKGNTGE. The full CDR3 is CASSLYKGNTGELFF.